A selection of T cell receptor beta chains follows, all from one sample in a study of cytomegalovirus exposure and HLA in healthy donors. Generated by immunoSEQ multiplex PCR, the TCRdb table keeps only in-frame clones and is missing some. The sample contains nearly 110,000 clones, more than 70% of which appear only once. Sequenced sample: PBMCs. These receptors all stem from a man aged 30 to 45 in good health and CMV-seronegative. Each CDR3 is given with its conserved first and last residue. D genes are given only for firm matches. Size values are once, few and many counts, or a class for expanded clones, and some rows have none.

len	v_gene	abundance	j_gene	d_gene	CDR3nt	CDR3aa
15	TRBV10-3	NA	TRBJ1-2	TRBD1	TGTGCCATCAGTGAGGAGGGGGCGCCAGGCTATGGCTACACCTTC	CAISEEGAPGYGYTF
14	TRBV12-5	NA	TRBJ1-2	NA	TGTGCTAGTGGTTTGACCGACAGCTTAGGTGGCTACACCTTC	CASGLTDSLGGYTF
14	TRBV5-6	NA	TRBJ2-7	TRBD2	TGTGCCAGCAGCGGCCCGGGACTAGCCTACGAGCAGTACTTC	CASSGPGLAYEQYF
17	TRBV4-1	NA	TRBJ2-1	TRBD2	TGCGCCAGCAGCCAAGATCCGGGACTAGCGCCCTACAATGAGCAGTTCTTC	CASSQDPGLAPYNEQFF
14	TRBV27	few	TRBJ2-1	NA	TGTGCCAGCAGTCCCCGACTAGTCTACAATGAGCAGTTCTTC	CASSPRLVYNEQFF
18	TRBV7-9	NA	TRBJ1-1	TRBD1	TGTTCCAGCAGCCGCCCCCGGGACAGGGGGTTCATGAACACTGAAGCTTTCTTT	CSSSRPRDRGFMNTEAFF
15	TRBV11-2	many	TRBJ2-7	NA	TGTGCCAGCAGCTTATCTCAAATAGGACAATACGAGCAGTACTTC	CASSLSQIGQYEQYF
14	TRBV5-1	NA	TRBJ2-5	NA	TGCGCCAGCAGTTTTGGACCGGGGGAAGAGACCCAGTACTTC	CASSFGPGEETQYF
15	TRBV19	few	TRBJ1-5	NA	TGTGCCAGCTCGGGACATGAACATAGCAATCAGCCCCAGCATTTT	CASSGHEHSNQPQHF
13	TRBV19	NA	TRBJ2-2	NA	TGTGCCAGTAGTACCGCCAGCACCGGGGAGCTGTTTTTT	CASSTASTGELFF
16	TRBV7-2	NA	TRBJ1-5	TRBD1	TGTGCCAGCAGCTTGAATACAGGGGGCCTCAATCAGCCCCAGCATTTT	CASSLNTGGLNQPQHF
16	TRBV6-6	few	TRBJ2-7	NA	TGTGCCAGCAGTCAGGGGTGGAAAGGGGGGGCCTACGAGCAGTACTTC	CASSQGWKGGAYEQYF